This T cell receptor (beta chain) is from a study of T-cell memory formation after mild COVID-19 (dated by TCRdb to the early 2020s). Context from the whole study: TCR sequence clusters from the two donors were found to be largely donor specific. The cohort was made up of two young adult volunteers, one female and one male, who were previously healthy. In a couple of donors, T-cell clones that expanded and contracted after mild COVID-19 were tracked by sequencing TCRalpha and TCRbeta repertoires over time.

Results the study describes overall, beyond this receptor: Some responding clones were detected in pre-infection memory, suggesting pre-existing cross-reactive memory T cells joined the SARS-CoV-2 response. Only a couple of mild cases were covered in the study, and larger cohorts including severe cases with pre-infection samples were considered necessary. The second-wave clones that peaked on day 37 were not confirmed to be SARS-CoV-2 specific. Contracting CD4+ clones were found mainly in CM and EM memory subsets, while CD8+ clones were enriched in EMRA. Clones that contracted from day 15 to 85 showed balanced CD4/CD8 phenotypes, whereas a second wave of clones that expanded from day 15 to 37 leaned towards CD4+.

There are 16 amino acids in the CDR3, from cysteine to phenylalanine inclusive. The retained sequence is limited to the CDR3, 48 bases, with the frame set at the first base. The germline V gene sets CDR1 to KGHDR and CDR2 to SFDVKD. The junction shows trimming of 7 bases on V and 4 bases on J, plus 18 bases between the germline ends. Of note for this clonotype: Its recognized antigen is unknown. Base qualities were left out, and no much larger clone turns up one base away.

The sample was run on an Illumina NovaSeq 6000. cDNA libraries for TCRalpha and TCRbeta were prepared by 5'RACE using constant-segment primers, with sample barcodes and unique molecular identifiers added. RNA was extracted from every sample with Trizol reagent. The libraries were amplified in two PCR steps, and the second step added a second sample barcode and Illumina TruSeq adapters. Sequencing of libraries was performed on an Illumina NovaSeq with 2 x 150 bp paired-end reads. The original methods were these. Demultiplexing of reads and collapsing into UMI-guided consensus sequences were performed with migec v1.2.7. Using mixcr v2.1.11, the UMI consensuses were aligned to TRA and TRB V and J templates and assembled into clonotypes. A clonotype was counted as expanded or contracted only when both edgeR and NoisET called the clonotype significant, with the noise models trained on biological replicates. For edgeR calls, the thresholds were a false discovery rate-adjusted p below 0.01 and a log2 fold-change of 1. As an exploratory analysis of dynamics, max-normalized trajectories of the 1000 most abundant clonotypes were examined with PCA combined with hierarchical clustering. Separately sequenced CD4+ and CD8+ repertoires were used to assign the CD4 or CD8 phenotype of responding clones. Through fastp at Q25 and MiXCR, TCRdb rebuilt clones from the public reads, retaining in-frame beta chains. Every CDR3 protein is listed once, alongside the most common genes and DNA of its rows. These V and J calls rely on TCRdb rather than the paper's analysis. In all, the sample holds around 410,000 distinct CDR3 sequences, and more than 20% of those were seen once. 10% to 15% of the sample goes to the ten largest clones.

Ficoll-Paque density gradient centrifugation was the method used to isolate PBMCs. The sequence is built from TRBV24-1 and TRBJ2-2, and TRBD2 may be the D gene, going by 6 matching bases. This receptor was obtained from an adult woman who had mild COVID-19 (a few samples of this study predate the infection). The sample titles of this study are shuffled in the database, so cell type and time point are left out; the donor was told from shared clones. Sequencing was carried out using PBMCs or a T cell subset sorted from them (not recorded which). The DNA sequence is as follows: TGTGCCACCAGCCTAACCGGGGGACCCATCACCGGGGAGCTGTTTTTT. Its translation reads: CATSLTGGPITGELFF.